The rows below give T cell receptor beta chains drawn from one sample of a study of blood T cell repertoires in COVID-19. Clones were sequenced by immunoSEQ multiplex PCR, and TCRdb holds only the in-frame ones, with some missing. The sample lists around 150,000 clones, about 85% occurring once. Sequenced input: peripheral blood. The receptors shown here come from a man aged 35 to 55 with acute or convalescent COVID-19. CDR3s include the opening cysteine and the closing phenylalanine or tryptophan. The order of the fields is J gene, D gene, CDR3 length, V gene, clone size, CDR3 DNA, CDR3 protein. A D gene is named only where the DNA matches it firmly. Clone size is shown for a subset of rows, as once, few, many or a class of expanded clone.

TRBJ1-1	TRBD1	16	TRBV6-1	-	TGTGCCAGCAGTGAAGAAGGGGGACAGTATAACACTGAAGCTTTCTTT	CASSEEGGQYNTEAFF
TRBJ2-1	-	15	TRBV4-1	-	TGCGCCAGCAGCCAAGTTCGGACTCCCTACAATGAGCAGTTCTTC	CASSQVRTPYNEQFF
TRBJ1-1	-	13	TRBV19	-	TGTGCCAGTAGTATAAACGGGGAAGGTGAAGCTTTCTTT	CASSINGEGEAFF
TRBJ1-1	-	12	TRBV25-1	-	TGTGCCAGCAGTGAGGGCTCGGCTGAAGCTTTCTTT	CASSEGSAEAFF
TRBJ1-2	-	14	TRBV10-3	-	TGTGCCATCAGTGAGTTCTTGACAGGAGGTGGCTACACCTTC	CAISEFLTGGGYTF
TRBJ2-3	TRBD2	16	TRBV9	once	TGTGCCAGCAGCGTAGGAGCGGGGGGGGTCACAGATACGCAGTATTTT	CASSVGAGGVTDTQYF
TRBJ2-1	-	16	TRBV7-3	-	TGTGCCAGCAGCTTCTCGATGGGCGGGTTAGTTAATGAGCAGTTCTTC	CASSFSMGGLVNEQFF
TRBJ1-3	-	15	TRBV15	-	TGTGCCACCAGCAGAGTAGGCCGGGGGGAAAACACCATATATTTT	CATSRVGRGENTIYF
TRBJ1-3	-	16	TRBV7-3	-	TGTGCCAGCAGCTTACACCCCCTCAGCTCTGGAAACACCATATATTTT	CASSLHPLSSGNTIYF
TRBJ1-1	TRBD1	15	TRBV5-1	-	TGCGCCAGCCTTCTTTCCCCGGACAGGGACACTGAAGCTTTCTTT	CASLLSPDRDTEAFF
TRBJ2-7	TRBD1	15	TRBV7-9	-	TGTGCCAGCAGCCCTACAGGGGGGAAAACCTACGAGCAGTACTTC	CASSPTGGKTYEQYF
TRBJ1-2	-	15	TRBV9	-	TGTGCCAGCAGCGTAGGCCTTACAGGTGCCTATGGCTACACCTTC	CASSVGLTGAYGYTF
TRBJ1-6	-	16	TRBV28	-	TGTGCCAGCAGTTTGGGCGGGAGCTCCTATAATTCACCCCTCCACTTT	CASSLGGSSYNSPLHF
TRBJ1-2	TRBD1	15	TRBV6-1	-	TGTGCCAGCAGTGAAGCCTACAGGGGAGGCTATGGCTACACCTTC	CASSEAYRGGYGYTF
TRBJ1-1	-	17	TRBV18	-	TGTGCCAGCTCACCATATCTTCGGGACACAGCGAACACTGGAGCTTTCTTT	CASSPYLRDTANTGAFF
TRBJ1-5	-	13	TRBV28	-	TGTGCCAGCAGCCCACAACGAACAGGGCACCAGCATTTT	CASSPQRTGHQHF